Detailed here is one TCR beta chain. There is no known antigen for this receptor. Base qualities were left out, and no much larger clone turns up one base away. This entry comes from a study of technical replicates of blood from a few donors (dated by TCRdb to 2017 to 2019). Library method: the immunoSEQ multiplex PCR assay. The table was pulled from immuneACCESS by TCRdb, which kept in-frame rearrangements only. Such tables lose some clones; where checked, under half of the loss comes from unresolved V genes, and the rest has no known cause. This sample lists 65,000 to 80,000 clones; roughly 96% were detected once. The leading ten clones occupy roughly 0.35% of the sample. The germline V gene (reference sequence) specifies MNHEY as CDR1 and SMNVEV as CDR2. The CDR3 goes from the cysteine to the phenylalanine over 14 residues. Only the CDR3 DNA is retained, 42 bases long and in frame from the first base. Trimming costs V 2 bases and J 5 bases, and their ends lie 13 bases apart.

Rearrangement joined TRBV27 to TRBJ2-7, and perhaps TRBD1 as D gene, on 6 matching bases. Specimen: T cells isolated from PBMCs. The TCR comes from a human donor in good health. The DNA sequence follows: TGTGCCAGCAGTTTAAGCCAGGGGTCTCACGAGCAGTACTTC. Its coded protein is CASSLSQGSHEQYF.